This T cell receptor beta chain stems from a study of blood T cell repertoires in COVID-19. The wider study: The United States, Italy and Spain were the sources of the acute and convalescent COVID-19 samples. PBMCs, B-cell-depleted T cells, or T cells were the source of the cDNA or gDNA that made up the material.

Original processing notes: Reference gene primer amplification gave estimated nucleated cell counts. TCRdb's table, derived via immunoSEQ multiplex PCR, lists solely in-frame clones and lacks some. D and trimming were read from the DNA, whereas the V and J calls and clone size are those reported in that table. The sample has roughly 230,000 clones, about 80% seen once. This clone was counted between two and nine times. CDR1 and CDR2 (germline): SGHRS, YFSETQ. The CDR3 has 20 amino acids. V shed 2 bases and J shed 0 bases, with 27 bases lying between them. This sequence was found in a middle-aged man with active or convalescent COVID-19. V usage is TRBV5-1 and J usage is TRBJ2-7; D may be TRBD1 (5 bases). Sequencing was done on a sample of peripheral blood. The CDR3 DNA reads TGCGCCAGCAGCTTTGGCAGGGAACCCCCAGCAGCCCAAAGCTCCTACGAGCAGTACTTC. Residues: CASSFGREPPAAQSSYEQYF. Full variable domain (remainder filled in from reference TRBV5-1 and TRBJ2-7): KAGVTQTPRYLIKTRGQQVTLSCSPISGHRSVSWYQQTPGQGLQFLFEYFSETQRNKGNFPGRFSGRQFSNSRSEMNVSTLELGDSALYLCASSFGREPPAAQSSYEQYFGPGTRLTVT.